This passage covers 5 T cell receptor beta chains from one sample sequenced in a study of regulatory T cells in long-lasting Graves disease. The time point here: persistent/refractory GD, antithyroid drugs over 5 years with positive TRAb. PBMCs provided the RNA from which the TCR library was made. The TCR beta library used iRepertoire HTBI primers with Arm-PCR amplification of CDR3. Via MiXCR, TCRdb re-called the multiplex PCR reads, giving one row per CDR3 protein. This table holds more than 650,000 distinct CDR3 sequences, 30% found once. Material: peripheral blood mononuclear cells (PBMCs), obtained when the disease was refractory, from a patient treated with antithyroid drugs. The receptors shown here come from a female donor with Graves disease.

This clonotype appeared many times. V gene TRBV12-3 or TRBV12-4 combines with J gene TRBJ1-1; no reliable D call. The CDR3 is made up of 14 amino acids. The V end was cut by 5 bases, the J end by 5 bases, with 15 bases between. The CDR3 DNA is TGTGCCAGCAGTCCGGACCAAATTGGGACTGAAGCTTTCTTT. Translated, it gives CASSPDQIGTEAFF.

This clonotype was seen at least ten times. The V gene is TRBV19, the J gene TRBJ1-1; D unclear. This CDR3 region has 15 residues. Germline V CDR1 and CDR2: LNHDA, SQIVND (reference sequence). V was pared by 7 bases and J by 0 bases, with 15 bases between. CDR3 in DNA: TGTGCCAGTACCGGATTGGGCACCATGAACACTGAAGCTTTCTTT. It encodes CASTGLGTMNTEAFF.

CDR3 in DNA: TGCAGCGTTGCATTTATAGCGGGAGTAGGCGAGCAGTACTTC. This codes for CSVAFIAGVGEQYF. This chain links TRBV29-1 with TRBJ2-7, with TRBD2 matching over 9 bases. Trimming at V came to 4 bases and at J to 6 bases, leaving 10 bases not matched to a gene. The CDR3 is made up of 14 amino acids. Germline assignment: CDR1 SQVTM and CDR2 ANQGSEA.

This clonotype was observed many times. CDR3 DNA sequence: TGTGCCAGCAGCCCCCCAGGGCGAGTGTTCCAAGAGACCCAGTACTTC. This translates into CASSPPGRVFQETQYF. The chain joins TRBV7-9 to TRBJ2-5, with a weak D call TRBD1 (5 bases). The CDR3 has 16 residues. Trimming pared 5 bases from V and 1 base from J, leaving 17 bases between. From germline, CDR1 is SEHNR and CDR2 FQNEAQ (reference sequence).

This clonotype has a handful of counts. This chain connects TRBV19 to TRBJ1-1, with D possibly TRBD1 on 5 matching bases. Trimming took 5 bases from V and 2 from J, leaving 12 bases between them. Germline lookup yields CDR1 LNHDA and CDR2 SQIVND (reference sequence). The CDR3 length is 14 residues. CDR3 nucleotides: TGTGCCAGTAGTCTACAGACAGAAAACACTGAAGCTTTCTTT. Translated, it gives CASSLQTENTEAFF.